This T cell receptor beta chain was recorded in a study of blood T cells in healthy people across ages. On the study more broadly: Capturing about one barcoded beta molecule per two T cells was achieved by template switching.

Study-wide results and limits: Long-lived donors had more naive CD4+ cells and higher diversity than aged donors.

They isolated at least 6.5 million PBMCs from each sample. PCR was performed a second time for roughly 7 to 11 cycles using a sample-barcoded 5' primer and a J-beta primer mix. A single record per CDR3 protein comes from TCRdb applying MiXCR to the 5' RACE reads. The table records about 1.4 million distinct CDR3 sequences, approximately 59% of them present only once. A word on this clonotype: Its antigen is unknown.

Per the germline V gene, CDR1 is LGHDT and CDR2 is YNNKEL (reference sequence). The V and J ends lost 1 base and 2 bases, in that order; junction bases with no gene match: 5. The CDR3 is 15 residues long. The V and J genes are TRBV3-1 and TRBJ2-7; 7 bases align to TRBD2. The sequence came from a man aged 18 to 30 in good health. Sequenced sample: blood. The CDR3: CASSQAGEGPYEQYF. The CDR3 DNA follows: TGTGCCAGCAGCCAAGCGGGGGAGGGCCCCTACGAGCAGTACTTC.